One sample yielded the 28 T cell receptor beta chains listed below, sequenced in a study of cytomegalovirus exposure and HLA in healthy donors (dated by TCRdb to about 2017). Libraries were prepared through the immunoSEQ multiplex PCR assay. For the multiplex PCR, a mixture combining 60 forward primers for TCR Vbeta segments and 13 reverse primers for TCR Jbeta segments was used. The clones in this table, taken by TCRdb from immuneACCESS, are in-frame only. Not every clone is retained; where verified, under half of the shortfall comes from an unresolved V gene, and the cause of the rest is unknown. For this sample the table gives about 94,000 clones, of which over 50% were detected only once. Together, the top ten hold 3% to 4% of the sample. The sample consisted of PBMCs. The receptor source for this set is a man aged 25-40 years in good health and CMV-seronegative.

In its sample, this clone was seen many times. The rearrangement joins TRBV25-1 to TRBJ1-4; D remains ambiguous. Germline CDR1 and CDR2: MGHDK and SYGVNS. This CDR3 is 16 amino acids long. V lost 3 bases, J lost 3 bases, and 14 bases lay in between. In DNA, the CDR3 is TGTGCCAGCAGTGAGTCATTAGAGATTTCTAATGAAAAACTGTTTTTT. Its protein is CASSESLEISNEKLFF.

This clone was detected only a few times. The J gene is TRBJ2-6, the V gene TRBV4-3; maybe TRBD1 (5 bases). This CDR3 has 17 amino acids. The V and J ends lost 0 bases and 0 bases respectively, with 9 bases between them. CDR1 is LGHNA and CDR2 is YSLEER in the germline V gene. The CDR3 protein is CASSQDRVGSGANVLTF. The CDR3 region has the DNA TGCGCCAGCAGCCAAGACAGGGTGGGCTCTGGGGCCAACGTCCTGACTTTC.

J is TRBJ1-1 and V is TRBV5-1; possibly TRBD1 for D (5 bases). V was cut by 4 bases and J by 4 bases, with 14 bases left in between. CDR3 size: 14 residues. Per germline, CDR1 SGHRS and CDR2 YFSETQ. The CDR3 sequence: CASSDRDGGTEAFF. For the CDR3, the DNA is TGCGCCAGCAGCGACCGGGACGGGGGCACTGAAGCTTTCTTT.

The V call is TRBV15, the J call TRBJ1-2; 10 bases match TRBD1. V lost 5 bases and J lost 4; bases outside the gene matches: 1. The CDR3 is 13 residues long. Germline-derived CDR1 and CDR2 are LNHNV and YYDKDF (reference sequence). The CDR3 coding sequence is TGTGCCACCAGCTGGGACAGGGGCTATGGCTACACCTTC. This translates into CATSWDRGYGYTF.

This clone has more than one count but fewer than ten. The V gene is TRBV14, the J gene TRBJ1-3; possibly TRBD1 for D (5 bases). Trimming took off 2 bases at V and 0 bases at J, with 11 bases between the two ends. Germline V gene data show CDR1 as SGHDN and CDR2 as FVKESK. The CDR3 sequence is 16 residues long. CDR3 coding DNA: TGTGCCAGCAGCCAAATTGACAGCAACTCTGGAAACACCATATATTTT. It encodes CASSQIDSNSGNTIYF.

This rearrangement joins TRBV5-1 to TRBJ2-3; the D gene is possibly TRBD1 (6 bases). The CDR3 length is 15 residues. V lost 2 bases, J lost 4 bases, and 14 bases lay in between. Germline CDR1 SGHRS, CDR2 YFSETQ. CDR3 in DNA: TGCGCCAGCAGCTTCGCGTGGGGGCGCGCAGATACGCAGTATTTT. Translated: CASSFAWGRADTQYF.

The V and J genes are TRBV14 and TRBJ2-3; 7 bases map to TRBD1. The CDR3 loop spans 17 amino acids. CDR1 is SGHDN and CDR2 is FVKESK in the germline V gene. The V gene end was trimmed by 1 base and the J gene end by 3 bases; junction bases not matched to a gene: 10. CDR3 sequence reads: CASSQARDRDRTDTQYF. CDR3 sequence (DNA): TGTGCCAGCAGCCAAGCTAGAGACAGGGATAGGACAGATACGCAGTATTTT.

This clone occurred a few times. The V and J genes are TRBV6-1 and TRBJ1-5, with D perhaps matching TRBD1 (6 bases). Germline V gene lookup returns CDR1 MNHNS and CDR2 SASEGT. The CDR3 spans 14 residues. The V end was cut by 5 bases, the J end by 4 bases, with 12 bases between. CDR3 nucleotides: TGTGCCAGCAGTCAGTACAGGGAAAATCAGCCCCAGCATTTT. It codes for CASSQYRENQPQHF.

The chain recombines TRBV4-3 with TRBJ1-2; D not certain. The CDR3 length is 15 residues. Germline CDR1 is LGHNA and CDR2 is YSLEER. V lost 0 bases, J lost 2 bases, and 10 bases lay in between. CDR3: CASSQDLGHNYGYTF. The CDR3 region has the DNA TGCGCCAGCAGCCAAGATCTTGGGCACAACTATGGCTACACCTTC.

The CDR3 loop reads CAISEWGQGNEKLFF. The CDR3 DNA reads TGTGCCATCAGTGAGTGGGGACAGGGGAATGAAAAACTGTTTTTT. V gene TRBV10-3 combines with J gene TRBJ1-4, with 10 bases identical to TRBD1. After removal of 1 base from V and 5 bases from J, the junction contained 1 base not matched to a gene. The germline gives CDR1 ENHRY, CDR2 SYGVKD. CDR3 size: 15 residues.

The CDR3 loop reads CATLRVTQYF. The CDR3 DNA reads as TGTGCCACCCTTCGGGTGACCCAGTACTTC. V usage is TRBV28 and J usage is TRBJ2-5; D is undetermined. Germline V gives CDR1 MDHEN, CDR2 SYDVKM. Trimming shortened V by 10 bases and J by 7 bases, and 10 bases separated the two germline ends. There are 10 residues in the CDR3.

This chain connects TRBV7-9 to TRBJ2-3; TRBD1 is a possible D gene (5 bases). Looked up from germline, CDR1 is SEHNR and CDR2 is FQNEAQ (reference sequence). The ends were cut back, 4 bases at V and 3 bases at J, with 8 bases in the middle. The CDR3 spans 13 residues. CDR3 in DNA: TGTGCCAGCAGCTCCCAGGGTACAGATACGCAGTATTTT. Translating it yields CASSSQGTDTQYF.

This rearrangement joins TRBV5-1 to TRBJ2-5; TRBD1 matches 8 bases. Germline V gene data show CDR1 as SGHRS and CDR2 as YFSETQ. The ends lost 0 bases at V and 5 bases at J; junction bases unmatched: 0. CDR3 size: 13 residues. In nucleotides, the CDR3 is TGCGCCAGCAGCTTGGGGGACAGGGAGACCCAGTACTTC. The encoded protein is CASSLGDRETQYF.

The rearrangement links TRBV9 to TRBJ2-2; TRBD1 might be the D (5 bases). The germline V gene encodes CDR1 SGDLS and CDR2 YYNGEE. Between the trimmed V and J ends, which lost 0 bases and 4 bases, there was a span of 10 bases. The CDR3 is 15 residues long. The CDR3 region is CASSVVQGGTGELFF. The CDR3 DNA follows: TGTGCCAGCAGCGTAGTCCAGGGCGGCACCGGGGAGCTGTTTTTT.

The CDR3 loop reads CASSPPGGASGANVLTF. The CDR3 DNA reads TGTGCCAGCTCACCACCTGGGGGGGCGAGTGGGGCCAACGTCCTGACTTTC. The V and J genes are TRBV18 and TRBJ2-6, with D possibly being TRBD2 (7 bases). Germline assignment: CDR1 KGHSH and CDR2 LQKENI. V lost 0 bases to trimming and J lost 3 bases, with 12 bases between them. The CDR3 runs 17 residues.

The chain uses TRBV7-3 and TRBJ2-2; TRBD1 might be the D (6 bases). Germline V lookup: CDR1 SGHTA, CDR2 FQGTGA. The CDR3 is 14 residues long. Trimming removed 3 bases at V and 3 bases at J, with 8 bases between. The CDR3 spells CASSFNRDTGELFF. CDR3 nucleotide sequence: TGTGCCAGCAGCTTTAACAGGGACACCGGGGAGCTGTTTTTT.

This chain links TRBV19 with TRBJ1-2; weak D call: TRBD1 (5 bases). V was cut by 3 bases and J by 8 bases, with 25 bases left in between. The germline V gene encodes CDR1 LNHDA and CDR2 SQIVND (reference sequence). This CDR3 is 17 amino acids long. CDR3 nucleotide sequence: TGTGCCAGTAGTATTTACGTCACAGGATCGGGTCTTCGGGGCTACACCTTC. Amino acids: CASSIYVTGSGLRGYTF.

In this sample, this clone turned up a few times. The chain couples TRBV29-1 to TRBJ2-1; maybe TRBD2 (6 bases). The CDR3 sequence is 12 residues long. The V end was cut by 7 bases, the J end by 8 bases, with 15 bases between. The germline V gene encodes CDR1 SQVTM and CDR2 ANQGSEA. The CDR3 nucleotides read TGCAGCGCCCCCCTTAGCGGTCATGAGCAGTTCTTC. Protein product: CSAPLSGHEQFF.

This chain uses TRBV5-1 with TRBJ1-1; TRBD1 is a possible D gene (6 bases). Germline V gives CDR1 SGHRS, CDR2 YFSETQ. Trimming shortened V by 4 bases and J by 1 base, and 11 bases separated the two germline ends. CDR3 size: 14 residues. The CDR3 protein is CASSRLQGNTEAFF. CDR3 DNA: TGCGCCAGCAGCCGGTTACAGGGGAACACTGAAGCTTTCTTT.

The rearrangement uses TRBV6-5 and TRBJ1-1, with D hard to call. The CDR3 runs 12 residues. Trimming pared 5 bases from V and 7 bases from J, leaving 11 bases between. Looked up from germline, CDR1 is MNHEY and CDR2 is SVGAGI. The CDR3 loop is CASSTGTNEAFF. Here the CDR3 DNA reads TGTGCCAGCAGTACCGGAACTAATGAAGCTTTCTTT.

This clone was detected once. The V and J genes are TRBV7-2 and TRBJ2-4, with 12 bases identical to TRBD2. The CDR3 has 17 residues. Germline trimming cut 5 bases from V and 2 bases from J; bases unmatched to any gene: 7. Germline values: CDR1 SGHTA, CDR2 FQGNSA. In DNA form, the CDR3 reads TGTGCCAGCAGCCTCCCTAGCGGGGGGGCCTCCAAAAACATTCAGTACTTC. It translates to CASSLPSGGASKNIQYF.

The genes are TRBV5-1 and TRBJ2-3; the match to TRBD2 covers 13 bases. This CDR3 comprises 19 residues. CDR1 is SGHRS and CDR2 is YFSETQ in the germline V gene. Trimming at V came to 4 bases and at J to 2 bases, leaving 13 bases not matched to a gene. In DNA, the CDR3 is TGCGCCAGCAGCGGTATACCGGGACTAGCGGGAACCTACACAGATACGCAGTATTTT. As protein: CASSGIPGLAGTYTDTQYF.

This clone was seen a few times. This chain joins TRBV11-3 and TRBJ2-1, with 11 bases aligning to TRBD2. This CDR3 spans 15 amino acids. CDR1 SGHNT and CDR2 YENEEA come from the germline V gene. J was trimmed by 6 bases and V by 5 bases; bases with no gene match: 6. CDR3 DNA sequence: TGTGCCAGCAGCATCTCTAGCGGGGGGATCAATGAGCAGTTCTTC. Encoded protein: CASSISSGGINEQFF.

The chain recombines TRBV5-1 with TRBJ2-7; 9 nucleotides align to TRBD1. Germline V gives CDR1 SGHRS, CDR2 YFSETQ. Trimming removed 4 bases from V and 7 bases from J; junction bases left unmatched: 12. This CDR3 spans 15 amino acids. CDR3: CASSPRDRASGEQYF. The CDR3 bases are TGCGCCAGCAGCCCCCGGGACAGGGCTTCGGGTGAGCAGTACTTC.

This clone appeared a single time. The V gene is TRBV7-5, the J gene TRBJ1-2. TRBV7-5 corresponds to a pseudogene. The CDR3 extends over 15 amino acids. CDR3 sequence: CVRSLIFRGDYGYTF. The CDR3 nucleotides are TGTGTCAGAAGCTTAATATTCCGGGGAGACTATGGCTACACCTTC.

V and J are TRBV5-4 and TRBJ2-1; no clear D. V was trimmed by 0 bases and J by 0 bases, leaving 7 bases between them. Germline assignment: CDR1 SGHNT and CDR2 YYREEE (reference sequence). The CDR3 is 15 residues long. The chain's CDR3 is CASSLVESSYNEQFF. The DNA of the CDR3 is TGTGCCAGCAGCTTGGTAGAGAGCTCCTACAATGAGCAGTTCTTC.

The chain couples TRBV7-9 to TRBJ2-5, with 9 bases identical to TRBD2. This CDR3 region has 16 residues. J was trimmed by 2 bases and V by 1 base; bases with no gene match: 5. In germline, CDR1 is SEHNR, CDR2 FQNEAQ (reference sequence). In DNA form, the CDR3 reads TGTGCCAGCAGCTTAGTCATAGCGGGAGAGCAAGAGACCCAGTACTTC. Amino acids: CASSLVIAGEQETQYF.

The chain uses TRBV19 and TRBJ1-4; perhaps TRBD1 as D (6 bases). Between the trimmed V and J ends, which lost 5 bases and 6 bases, there was a span of 16 bases. Germline V lookup: CDR1 LNHDA, CDR2 SQIVND (reference sequence). The CDR3 is 15 amino acids. CDR3 DNA sequence: TGTGCCAGTAGTTCACAGGGAGTTATCTATGAAAAACTGTTTTTT. Amino acids: CASSSQGVIYEKLFF. Variable domain in full (rest from reference TRBV19 and TRBJ1-4): DGGITQSPKYLFRKEGQNVTLSCEQNLNHDAMYWYRQDPGQGLRLIYYSQIVNDFQKGDIAEGYSVSREKKESFPLTVTSAQKNPTAFYLCASSSQGVIYEKLFFGSGTQLSVL.